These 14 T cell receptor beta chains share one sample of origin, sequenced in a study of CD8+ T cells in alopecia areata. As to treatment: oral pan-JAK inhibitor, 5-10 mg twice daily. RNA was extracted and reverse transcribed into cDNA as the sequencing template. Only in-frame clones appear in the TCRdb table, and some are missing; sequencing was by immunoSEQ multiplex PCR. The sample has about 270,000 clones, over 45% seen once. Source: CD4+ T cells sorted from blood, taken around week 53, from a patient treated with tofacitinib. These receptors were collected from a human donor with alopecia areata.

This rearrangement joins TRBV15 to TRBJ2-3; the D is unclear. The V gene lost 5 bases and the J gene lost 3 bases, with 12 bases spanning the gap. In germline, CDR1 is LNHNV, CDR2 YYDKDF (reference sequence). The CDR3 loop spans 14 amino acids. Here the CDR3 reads CATSRDSSTDTQYF. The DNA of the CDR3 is TGTGCCACCAGCCGCGACTCGAGTACAGATACGCAGTATTTT.

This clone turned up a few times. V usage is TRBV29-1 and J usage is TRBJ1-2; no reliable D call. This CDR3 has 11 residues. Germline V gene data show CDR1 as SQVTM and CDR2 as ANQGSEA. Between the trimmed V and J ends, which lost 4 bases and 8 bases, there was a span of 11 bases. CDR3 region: CSVGAGWGYTF. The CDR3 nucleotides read TGCAGCGTTGGAGCAGGCTGGGGCTACACCTTC.

Here the CDR3 DNA reads TGTGCCAGCTCACCGGGCTATCCTGAAGCTTTCTTT. Amino acids: CASSPGYPEAFF. This rearrangement joins TRBV18 to TRBJ1-1; D is uncertain. This CDR3 region has 12 residues. V was cut by 3 bases and J by 6 bases, with 8 bases left in between. CDR1 KGHSH and CDR2 LQKENI come from the germline V gene. The whole variable domain, remainder taken from reference TRBV18 and TRBJ1-1, is NAGVMQNPRHLVRRRGQEARLRCSPMKGHSHVYWYRQLPEEGLKFMVYLQKENIIDESGMPKERFSAEFPKEGPSILRIQQVVRGDSAAYFCASSPGYPEAFFGQGTRLTVV.

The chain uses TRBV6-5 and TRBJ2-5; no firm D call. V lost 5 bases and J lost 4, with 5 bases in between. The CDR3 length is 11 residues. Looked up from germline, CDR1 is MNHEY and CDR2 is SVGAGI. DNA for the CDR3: TGTGCCAGCAGTCTCCGAGAGACCCAGTACTTC. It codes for CASSLRETQYF.

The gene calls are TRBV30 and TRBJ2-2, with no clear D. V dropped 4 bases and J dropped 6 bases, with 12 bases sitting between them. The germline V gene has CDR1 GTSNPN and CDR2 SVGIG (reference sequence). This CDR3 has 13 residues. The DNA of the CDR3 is TGTGCCTGGAATCCCCTACGGGCCGGGGAGCTGTTTTTT. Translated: CAWNPLRAGELFF. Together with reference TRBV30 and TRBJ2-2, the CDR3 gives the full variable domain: SQTIHQWPATLVQPVGSPLSLECTVEGTSNPNLYWYRQAAGRGLQLLFYSVGIGQISSEVPQNLSASRPQDRQFILSSKKLLLSDSGFYLCAWNPLRAGELFFGEGSRLTVL.

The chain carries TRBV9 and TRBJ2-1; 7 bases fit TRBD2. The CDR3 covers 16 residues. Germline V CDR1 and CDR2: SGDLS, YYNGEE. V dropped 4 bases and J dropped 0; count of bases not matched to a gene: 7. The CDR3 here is CASSKTSWSSYNEQFF. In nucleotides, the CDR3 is TGTGCCAGCAGCAAGACTAGCTGGAGCTCCTACAATGAGCAGTTCTTC.

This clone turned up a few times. DNA of the CDR3: TGTGCCAGCAGCCTCACCCTCTACGAGCAGTACTTC. Translating it yields CASSLTLYEQYF. V and J are TRBV14 and TRBJ2-7; no clear D. The germline V gene has CDR1 SGHDN and CDR2 FVKESK. V lost 4 bases and J 3 bases, leaving 7 bases between the germline ends. This CDR3 is 12 amino acids long.

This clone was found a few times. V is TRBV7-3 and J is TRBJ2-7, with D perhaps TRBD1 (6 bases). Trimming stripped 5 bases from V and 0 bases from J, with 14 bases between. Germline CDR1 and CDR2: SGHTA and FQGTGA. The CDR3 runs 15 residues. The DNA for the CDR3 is TGTGCCAGCAGCGTACAGGGCGCCCCCTCCTACGAGCAGTACTTC. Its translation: CASSVQGAPSYEQYF. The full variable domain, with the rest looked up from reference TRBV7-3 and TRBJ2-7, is GAGVSQTPSNKVTEKGKYVELRCDPISGHTALYWYRQSLGQGPEFLIYFQGTGAADDSGLPNDRFFAVRPEGSVSTLKIQRTERGDSAVYLCASSVQGAPSYEQYFGPGTRLTVT.

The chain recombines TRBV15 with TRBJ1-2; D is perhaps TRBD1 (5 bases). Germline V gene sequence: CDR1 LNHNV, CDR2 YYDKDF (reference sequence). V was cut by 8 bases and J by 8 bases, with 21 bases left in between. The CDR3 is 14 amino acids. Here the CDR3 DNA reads TGTGCCACCTCTCGCCGGGACCGGGAGAGGGGCTACACCTTC. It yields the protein CATSRRDRERGYTF.

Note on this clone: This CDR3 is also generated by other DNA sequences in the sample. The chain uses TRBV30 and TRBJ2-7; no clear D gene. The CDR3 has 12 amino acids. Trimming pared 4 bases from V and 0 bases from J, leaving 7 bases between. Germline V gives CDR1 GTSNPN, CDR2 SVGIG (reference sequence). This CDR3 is CAWKGYSYEQYF. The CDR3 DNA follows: TGTGCCTGGAAGGGATACTCCTACGAGCAGTACTTC.

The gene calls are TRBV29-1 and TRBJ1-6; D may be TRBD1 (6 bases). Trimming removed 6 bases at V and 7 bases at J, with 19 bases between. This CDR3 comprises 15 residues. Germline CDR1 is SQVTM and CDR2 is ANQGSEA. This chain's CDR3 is CSVAVGGQGNSPLHF. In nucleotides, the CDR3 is TGCAGCGTCGCTGTGGGAGGTCAGGGGAATTCACCCCTCCACTTT.

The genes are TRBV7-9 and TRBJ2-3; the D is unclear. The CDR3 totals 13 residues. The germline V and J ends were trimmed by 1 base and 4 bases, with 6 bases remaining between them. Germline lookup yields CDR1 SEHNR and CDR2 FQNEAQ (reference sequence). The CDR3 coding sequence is TGTGCCAGCAGCTTAGGGCTCGCAGATACGCAGTATTTT. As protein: CASSLGLADTQYF.

The CDR3 sequence is CASSLMRGQGETQYF. CDR3 bases: TGTGCCAGCAGCCTTATGCGCGGACAGGGAGAGACCCAGTACTTC. This chain uses TRBV11-1 with TRBJ2-5, with TRBD1 matching over 8 bases. After removal of 5 bases from V and 4 bases from J, the junction contained 9 bases not matched to a gene. Germline V lookup: CDR1 SGHAT, CDR2 FQDESV (reference sequence). The length of the CDR3 is 15 residues.

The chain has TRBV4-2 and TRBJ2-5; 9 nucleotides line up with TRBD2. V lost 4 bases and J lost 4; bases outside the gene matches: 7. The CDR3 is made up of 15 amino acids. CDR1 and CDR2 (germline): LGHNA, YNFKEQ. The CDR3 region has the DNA TGTGCCAGCAGCCCGCGGGGGGGACTGTCAGAGACCCAGTACTTC. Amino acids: CASSPRGGLSETQYF.